The sequence of this TCR beta chain was determined in a study of OX40 agonist ivuxolimab in advanced cancers. Study information: A mean age of approximately 60 years, range about 23 to 90, was recorded, and under 85% were male.

Profiled with immunoSEQ multiplex PCR; TCRdb holds only in-frame clones, not every one. The repertoire holds roughly 87,000 clones, with roughly 93% as singletons. In germline, CDR1 is SGHDN, CDR2 FVKESK. The ends were cut back, 4 bases at V and 0 bases at J, with 16 bases in the middle. This CDR3 contains 17 residues. The gene calls are TRBV14 and TRBJ1-3; D not certain. This clonotype originated in an adult with an advanced solid tumor such as melanoma, head and neck, liver or kidney cancer. The starting material was CD4+ or CD8+ T cells sorted from blood, obtained in a trial of the OX40 agonist ivuxolimab. CDR3 region: CASSPENRPLSGNTIYF. The CDR3 bases are TGTGCCAGCAGCCCCGAAAATAGGCCTCTCTCTGGAAACACCATATATTTT.